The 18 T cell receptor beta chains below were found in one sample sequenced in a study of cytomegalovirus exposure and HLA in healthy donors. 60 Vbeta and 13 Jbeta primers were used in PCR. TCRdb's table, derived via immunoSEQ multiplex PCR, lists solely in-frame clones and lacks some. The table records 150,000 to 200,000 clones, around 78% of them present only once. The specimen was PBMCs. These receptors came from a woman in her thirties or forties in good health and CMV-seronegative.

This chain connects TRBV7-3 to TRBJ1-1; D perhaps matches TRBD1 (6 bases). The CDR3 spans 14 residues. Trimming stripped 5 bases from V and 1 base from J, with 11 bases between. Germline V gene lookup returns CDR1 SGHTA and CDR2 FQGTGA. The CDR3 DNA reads TGTGCCAGCAGCCCAAAGACAGGGAACACTGAAGCTTTCTTT. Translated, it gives CASSPKTGNTEAFF.

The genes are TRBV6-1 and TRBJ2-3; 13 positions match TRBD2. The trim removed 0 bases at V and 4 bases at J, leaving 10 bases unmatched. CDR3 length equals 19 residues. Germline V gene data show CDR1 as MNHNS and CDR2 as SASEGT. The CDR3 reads CASSEAMGTSGVGSDTQYF. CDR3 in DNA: TGTGCCAGCAGTGAAGCCATGGGGACTAGCGGGGTGGGGTCAGATACGCAGTATTTT.

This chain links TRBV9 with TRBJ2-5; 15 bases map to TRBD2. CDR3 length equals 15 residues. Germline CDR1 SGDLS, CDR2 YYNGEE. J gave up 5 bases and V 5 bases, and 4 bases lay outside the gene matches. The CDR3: CASRGTSGGMETQYF. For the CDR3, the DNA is TGTGCCAGCAGGGGGACTAGCGGGGGGATGGAGACCCAGTACTTC.

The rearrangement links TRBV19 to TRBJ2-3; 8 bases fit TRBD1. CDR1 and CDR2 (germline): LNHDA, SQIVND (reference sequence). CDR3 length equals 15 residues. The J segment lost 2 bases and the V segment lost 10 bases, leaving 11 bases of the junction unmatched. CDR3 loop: CATSGGQGLTDTQYF. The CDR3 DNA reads TGTGCCACCTCAGGTGGACAGGGTCTCACAGATACGCAGTATTTT. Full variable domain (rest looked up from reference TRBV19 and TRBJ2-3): DGGITQSPKYLFRKEGQNVTLSCEQNLNHDAMYWYRQDPGQGLRLIYYSQIVNDFQKGDIAEGYSVSREKKESFPLTVTSAQKNPTAFYLCATSGGQGLTDTQYFGPGTRLTVL.

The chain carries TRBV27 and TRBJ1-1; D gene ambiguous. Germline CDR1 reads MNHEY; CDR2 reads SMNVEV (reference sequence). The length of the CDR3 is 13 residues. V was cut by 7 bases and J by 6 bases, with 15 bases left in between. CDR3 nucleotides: TGTGCCAGCACCAACCTATGGGCCTCTGAAGCTTTCTTT. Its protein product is CASTNLWASEAFF.

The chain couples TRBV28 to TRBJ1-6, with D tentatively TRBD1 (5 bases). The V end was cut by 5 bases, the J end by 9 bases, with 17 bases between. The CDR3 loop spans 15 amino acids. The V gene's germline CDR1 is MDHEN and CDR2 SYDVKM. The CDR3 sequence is CASSPRGRGGSPLHF. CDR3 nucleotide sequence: TGTGCCAGCAGTCCTCGAGGAAGGGGAGGTTCACCCCTCCACTTT.

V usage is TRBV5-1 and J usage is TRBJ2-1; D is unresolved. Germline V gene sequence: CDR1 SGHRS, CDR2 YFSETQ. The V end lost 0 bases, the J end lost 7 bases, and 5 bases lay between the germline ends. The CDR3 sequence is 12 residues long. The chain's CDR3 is CASSLVKNEQFF. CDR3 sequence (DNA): TGCGCCAGCAGCTTGGTAAAAAATGAGCAGTTCTTC.

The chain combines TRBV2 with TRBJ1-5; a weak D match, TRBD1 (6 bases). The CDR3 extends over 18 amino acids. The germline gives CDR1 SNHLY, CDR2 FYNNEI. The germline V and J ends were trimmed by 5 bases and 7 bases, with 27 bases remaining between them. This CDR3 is CASSTPGGFGGWEQPQHF. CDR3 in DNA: TGTGCCAGCAGTACCCCCGGGGGGTTTGGGGGCTGGGAGCAGCCCCAGCATTTT. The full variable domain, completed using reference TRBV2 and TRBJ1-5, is EPEVTQTPSHQVTQMGQEVILRCVPISNHLYFYWYRQILGQKVEFLVSFYNNEISEKSEIFDDQFSVERPDGSNFTLKIRSTKLEDSAMYFCASSTPGGFGGWEQPQHFGDGTRLSIL.

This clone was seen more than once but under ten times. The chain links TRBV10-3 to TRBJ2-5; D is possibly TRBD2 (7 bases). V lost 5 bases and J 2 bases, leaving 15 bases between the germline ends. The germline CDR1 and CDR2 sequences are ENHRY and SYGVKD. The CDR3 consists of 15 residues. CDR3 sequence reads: CAISRGGGKQETQYF. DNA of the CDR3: TGTGCCATCAGTCGTGGGGGGGGCAAACAAGAGACCCAGTACTTC.

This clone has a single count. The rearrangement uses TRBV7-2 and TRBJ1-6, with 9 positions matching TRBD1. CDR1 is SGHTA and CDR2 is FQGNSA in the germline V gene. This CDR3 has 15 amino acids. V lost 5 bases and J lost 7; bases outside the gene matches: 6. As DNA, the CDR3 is TGTGCCAGCAGCCGCGGGACAGGGTGGAATTCACCCCTCCACTTT. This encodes CASSRGTGWNSPLHF.

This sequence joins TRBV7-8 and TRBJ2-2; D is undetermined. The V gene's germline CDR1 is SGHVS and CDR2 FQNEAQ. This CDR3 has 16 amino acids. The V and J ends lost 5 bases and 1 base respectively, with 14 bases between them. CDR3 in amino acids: CASSPHENRNTGELFF. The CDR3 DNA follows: TGTGCCAGCAGCCCTCACGAGAACAGGAACACCGGGGAGCTGTTTTTT.

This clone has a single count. DNA of the CDR3: TGTGCCAGCAGCAAAGAGGATAGCGGGGGGGAAAATTTGCTAGCCAAAAACATTCAGTACTTC. It yields the protein CASSKEDSGGENLLAKNIQYF. V gene TRBV21-1 combines with J gene TRBJ2-4; the table's D gene call, TRBD2, was not cross checked with the DNA. TRBV21-1 is annotated as a pseudogene. The CDR3 is 21 amino acids.

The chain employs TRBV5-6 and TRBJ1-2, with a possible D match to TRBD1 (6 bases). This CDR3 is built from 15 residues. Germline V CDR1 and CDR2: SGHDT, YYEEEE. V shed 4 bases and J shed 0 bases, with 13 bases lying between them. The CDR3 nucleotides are TGTGCCAGCAGCCCCGCGGGGGCTTCTAACTATGGCTACACCTTC. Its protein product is CASSPAGASNYGYTF. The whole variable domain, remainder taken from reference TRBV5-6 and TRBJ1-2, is DAGVTQSPTHLIKTRGQQVTLRCSPKSGHDTVSWYQQALGQGPQFIFQYYEEEERQRGNFPDRFSGHQFPNYSSELNVNALLLGDSALYLCASSPAGASNYGYTFGSGTRLTVV.

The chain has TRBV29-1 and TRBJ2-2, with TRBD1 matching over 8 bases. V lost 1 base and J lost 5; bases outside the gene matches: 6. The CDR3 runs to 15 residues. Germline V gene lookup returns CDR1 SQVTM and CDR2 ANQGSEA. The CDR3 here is CSVEGAGGRTGELFF. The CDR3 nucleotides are TGCAGCGTTGAAGGGGCAGGGGGCCGGACCGGGGAGCTGTTTTTT.

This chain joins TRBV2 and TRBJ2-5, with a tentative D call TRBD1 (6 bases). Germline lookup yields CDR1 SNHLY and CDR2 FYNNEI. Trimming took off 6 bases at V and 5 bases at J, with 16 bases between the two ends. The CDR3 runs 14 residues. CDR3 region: CASRENGGRETQYF. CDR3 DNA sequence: TGTGCCAGCAGAGAGAATGGGGGCCGGGAGACCCAGTACTTC.

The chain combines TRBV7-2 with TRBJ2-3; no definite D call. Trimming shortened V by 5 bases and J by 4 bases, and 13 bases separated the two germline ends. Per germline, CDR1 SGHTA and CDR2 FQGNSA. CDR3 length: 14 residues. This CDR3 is CASSVVSLADTQYF. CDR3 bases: TGTGCCAGCAGCGTAGTTTCCCTAGCAGATACGCAGTATTTT.

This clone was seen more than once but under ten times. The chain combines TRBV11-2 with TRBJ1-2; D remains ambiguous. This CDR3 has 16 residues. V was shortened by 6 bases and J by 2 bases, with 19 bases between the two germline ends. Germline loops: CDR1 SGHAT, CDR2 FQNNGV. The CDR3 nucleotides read TGTGCCAGCAGGCACTCCTTGAGAGGGCCAAACTATGGCTACACCTTC. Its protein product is CASRHSLRGPNYGYTF.

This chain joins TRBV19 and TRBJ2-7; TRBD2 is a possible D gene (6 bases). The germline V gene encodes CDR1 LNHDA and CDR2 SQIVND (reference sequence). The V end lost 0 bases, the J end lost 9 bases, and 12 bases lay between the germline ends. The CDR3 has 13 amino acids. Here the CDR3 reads CASSIDWTGGQYF. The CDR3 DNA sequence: TGTGCCAGTAGTATAGATTGGACCGGGGGGCAGTACTTC.